This T cell receptor (beta chain) stems from a study of early T cells in non-severe SARS-CoV-2 infection. Study findings and constraints: VDJdb matching, biased toward anti-spike CD8 responses, missed private and CD4 specificities.

Germline CDR1 is SEHNR and CDR2 is FQNEAQ (reference sequence). The CDR3 totals 15 residues. V shed 1 base, J shed 5 bases, and the junction held 3 bases outside the gene matches. Unique molecular identifiers tagged individual cDNA molecules. TCRdb fed the 5' RACE reads into MiXCR, producing one record per CDR3 protein. The sample yields tens of thousands of distinct CDR3 sequences, under 15% seen once. Concerning this clonotype: What it binds is not known.

The chain is built from TRBV7-9 and TRBJ2-1, with 9 bases fitting TRBD2. Sequencing input: whole blood. This TCR was sampled from an adult who was a healthcare worker with PCR-confirmed SARS-CoV-2 infection or an uninfected control (not recorded which). The CDR3 DNA follows: TGTGCCAGCAGCTTAGAGGGACTAGCTGACAATGAGCAGTTCTTC. Its protein product is CASSLEGLADNEQFF.